One and the same sample provided the 21 T cell receptor beta chains below, sequenced in a study of blood T cell repertoires in COVID-19. Clones were sequenced by immunoSEQ multiplex PCR, and TCRdb holds only the in-frame ones, with some missing. Here the sample spans some 300,000 clones, roughly 89% being singletons. The specimen was peripheral blood. All receptors derive from a woman aged 25 to 45 with COVID-19, enrolled during active disease.

The genes are TRBV12-5 and TRBJ2-1, with TRBD2 matching over 15 bases. Losses at the gene ends were 0 bases for V and 1 base for J; bases not matched to a gene: 13. The CDR3 length is 22 residues. Germline V gene lookup returns CDR1 LGHNT and CDR2 FRNRAP. CDR3 sequence: CASGLVKGGLAGGPRSYNEQFF. CDR3 sequence (DNA): TGTGCTAGTGGTTTGGTAAAGGGAGGACTAGCGGGGGGGCCTCGGTCCTACAATGAGCAGTTCTTC.

The V and J genes are TRBV5-6 and TRBJ1-4; D remains unclear. The CDR3 totals 15 residues. V lost 2 bases to trimming and J lost 1 base, with 9 bases between them. Per germline, CDR1 SGHDT and CDR2 YYEEEE. The CDR3 sequence is CASSFLGETNEKLFF. In nucleotides, the CDR3 is TGTGCCAGCAGCTTCCTCGGGGAAACTAATGAAAAACTGTTTTTT.

J is TRBJ2-7 and V is TRBV19; 10 bases are shared with TRBD1. This CDR3 has 15 residues. Germline loops: CDR1 LNHDA, CDR2 SQIVND (reference sequence). V gave up 4 bases and J gave up 0 bases; unmatched junction bases: 3. The CDR3 spells CASSNRDRGSYEQYF. The DNA of the CDR3 is TGTGCCAGTAGTAACCGGGACAGGGGCTCCTACGAGCAGTACTTC.

This chain joins TRBV5-1 and TRBJ2-5; a weak D match, TRBD1 (6 bases). Trimming pared 0 bases from V and 5 bases from J, leaving 14 bases between. Germline V gene lookup returns CDR1 SGHRS and CDR2 YFSETQ. The CDR3 contains 15 residues. CDR3 protein: CASSLEAGEEETQYF. The CDR3 nucleotides read TGCGCCAGCAGCTTGGAGGCAGGGGAAGAGGAGACCCAGTACTTC.

The rearrangement uses TRBV5-4 and TRBJ1-2; TRBD1 agrees at 8 bases. CDR3 length: 15 amino acids. The V and J ends lost 6 bases and 3 bases, in that order; junction bases with no gene match: 10. The germline CDR1 and CDR2 sequences are SGHNT and YYREEE (reference sequence). CDR3 amino acids: CASNPRGRRDYGYTF. For the CDR3, the DNA is TGTGCCAGCAATCCCAGGGGGCGCCGGGACTATGGCTACACCTTC. Combining the CDR3 with reference TRBV5-4 and TRBJ1-2 gives the whole variable domain ETGVTQSPTHLIKTRGQQVTLRCSSQSGHNTVSWYQQALGQGPQFIFQYYREEENGRGNFPPRFSGLQFPNYSSELNVNALELDDSALYLCASNPRGRRDYGYTFGSGTRLTVV.

The chain uses TRBV9 and TRBJ1-1; TRBD1 agrees at 7 bases. J was trimmed by 3 bases and V by 0 bases; bases with no gene match: 5. This CDR3 spans 15 amino acids. Germline V gives CDR1 SGDLS, CDR2 YYNGEE. CDR3 loop: CASSVDGRGYTEAFF. CDR3 sequence (DNA): TGTGCCAGCAGCGTAGACGGCAGGGGGTACACTGAAGCTTTCTTT.

The chain joins TRBV19 to TRBJ2-2; no reliable D call. Trimming took 9 bases from V and 3 from J, leaving 11 bases between them. CDR3 length: 13 residues. CDR1 is LNHDA and CDR2 is SQIVND in the germline V gene (reference sequence). The CDR3 DNA is TGTGCCAGCCTGCGAGGTTACACCGGGGAGCTGTTTTTT. It yields the protein CASLRGYTGELFF.

The genes are TRBV6-5 and TRBJ2-2, with TRBD1 as a possible D gene (6 bases). This CDR3 region has 15 residues. Trimming took 7 bases from V and 1 from J, leaving 13 bases between them. Germline CDR1 is MNHEY and CDR2 is SVGAGI. CDR3 sequence reads: CASTRTALNTGELFF. DNA of the CDR3: TGTGCCAGCACTAGGACAGCGCTGAACACCGGGGAGCTGTTTTTT.

The V call is TRBV24-1, the J call TRBJ2-3, with D possibly matching TRBD1 (5 bases). This CDR3 has 15 residues. The V gene's germline CDR1 is KGHDR and CDR2 SFDVKD. Trimming took off 0 bases at V and 3 bases at J, with 9 bases between the two ends. The CDR3, as DNA: TGTGCCACCAGTGATTTGGGAAGGGGTACAGATACGCAGTATTTT. Protein product: CATSDLGRGTDTQYF.

This chain connects TRBV7-8 to TRBJ2-2; TRBD2 matches 9 bases. CDR1 is SGHVS and CDR2 is FQNEAQ in the germline V gene. The CDR3 is made up of 16 amino acids. Trimming cost V 3 bases and J 7 bases; bases outside gene matches: 9. The DNA for the CDR3 is TGTGCCAGCAGCTTGTTAGCGGGGGTCAATGACGGGGAGCTGTTTTTT. Protein sequence: CASSLLAGVNDGELFF.

V usage is TRBV29-1 and J usage is TRBJ1-2; 8 bases fit TRBD1. V was clipped by 6 bases and J by 2 bases; unmatched bases: 5. CDR3 length equals 13 residues. Germline CDR1 reads SQVTM; CDR2 reads ANQGSEA. In nucleotides, the CDR3 is TGCAGCGTCGGACAGGGAGTGAACTATGGCTACACCTTC. It codes for CSVGQGVNYGYTF.

The chain carries TRBV27 and TRBJ1-5; D is perhaps TRBD1 (5 bases). V was clipped by 4 bases and J by 2 bases, with 12 bases between them. Germline V lookup: CDR1 MNHEY, CDR2 SMNVEV (reference sequence). The CDR3 length is 15 residues. The CDR3 is CASSSRGLGNQPQHF. The CDR3 DNA reads TGTGCCAGCAGTTCTAGGGGTTTGGGCAATCAGCCCCAGCATTTT.

The chain combines TRBV4-3 with TRBJ2-7; 13 bases line up with TRBD2. This CDR3 spans 18 amino acids. The ends lost 0 bases at V and 1 base at J; junction bases unmatched: 6. CDR1 LGHNA and CDR2 YSLEER come from the germline V gene. The CDR3 here is CASSQDREGLAGSYEQYF. CDR3 DNA: TGCGCCAGCAGCCAAGATCGGGAGGGACTAGCGGGGTCCTACGAGCAGTACTTC.

This clone was seen a handful of times. V and J are TRBV2 and TRBJ1-2; TRBD1 agrees at 8 bases. The J segment lost 6 bases and the V segment lost 8 bases, leaving 11 bases of the junction unmatched. In germline, CDR1 is SNHLY, CDR2 FYNNEI. The CDR3 totals 14 residues. The DNA for the CDR3 is TGTGCCAGCGGGGGGCAGGGGGCGTTCGATGGCTACACCTTC. It codes for CASGGQGAFDGYTF.

This clone has a handful of counts. The chain carries TRBV2 and TRBJ1-2, with D unresolved. Trimming took 7 bases from V and 5 from J, leaving 11 bases between them. The CDR3 totals 12 residues. Germline CDR1 and CDR2: SNHLY and FYNNEI. This CDR3 is CASNPMVYGYTF. CDR3 in DNA: TGTGCCAGCAACCCTATGGTTTATGGCTACACCTTC.

The chain is built from TRBV6-5 and TRBJ1-5, with 7 bases matching TRBD1. Germline CDR1 is MNHEY and CDR2 is SVGAGI. CDR3 length: 13 amino acids. V gave up 6 bases and J gave up 2 bases; unmatched junction bases: 1. CDR3 residues: CASRGTGNQPQHF. The CDR3 bases are TGTGCCAGCAGAGGGACAGGCAATCAGCCCCAGCATTTT.

The J gene is TRBJ2-2, the V gene TRBV2; 7 bases line up with TRBD2. The CDR3 covers 15 residues. Germline-derived CDR1 and CDR2 are SNHLY and FYNNEI. Unmatched junction bases numbered 5, after V lost 3 bases and J lost 4 bases. The CDR3 DNA follows: TGTGCCAGCAGTGACAGCGGGGACGGCACCGGGGAGCTGTTTTTT. Its translation: CASSDSGDGTGELFF.

The chain combines TRBV4-1 with TRBJ2-7; 8 bases match TRBD2. Trimming at V came to 1 base and at J to 0 bases, leaving 5 bases not matched to a gene. The germline V gene has CDR1 MGHRA and CDR2 YSYEKL. This CDR3 spans 16 amino acids. The CDR3 is CASSQGISGISYEQYF. In nucleotides, the CDR3 is TGCGCCAGCAGCCAAGGAATTAGCGGGATCTCCTACGAGCAGTACTTC.

The chain joins TRBV5-8 to TRBJ2-2, with D perhaps matching TRBD1 (5 bases). CDR3 size: 15 residues. V was pared by 3 bases and J by 4 bases, with 13 bases between. Germline V CDR1 and CDR2: SGHTS, YDEGEE. CDR3 nucleotides: TGTGCCAGCAGCTATTACTATACAGGCACCGGGGAGCTGTTTTTT. Translating gives CASSYYYTGTGELFF.

The CDR3 is CASSIGRPIAKNIQYF. CDR3 sequence (DNA): TGTGCCAGTAGTATTGGCAGGCCGATAGCCAAAAACATTCAGTACTTC. This sequence joins TRBV19 and TRBJ2-4; D gene ambiguous. From germline, CDR1 is LNHDA and CDR2 SQIVND (reference sequence). This CDR3 contains 16 residues. V lost 3 bases, J lost 0 bases, and 12 bases lay in between.

Only a few counts were recorded for this clone. The chain combines TRBV28 with TRBJ1-2; no clear D. V gave up 3 bases and J gave up 3 bases, with 20 bases separating them. Germline V gene data show CDR1 as MDHEN and CDR2 as SYDVKM. The CDR3 is 17 residues long. This CDR3 is CASSLTQPKPEYYGYTF. CDR3 DNA: TGTGCCAGCAGTTTGACTCAACCGAAACCGGAATACTATGGCTACACCTTC.